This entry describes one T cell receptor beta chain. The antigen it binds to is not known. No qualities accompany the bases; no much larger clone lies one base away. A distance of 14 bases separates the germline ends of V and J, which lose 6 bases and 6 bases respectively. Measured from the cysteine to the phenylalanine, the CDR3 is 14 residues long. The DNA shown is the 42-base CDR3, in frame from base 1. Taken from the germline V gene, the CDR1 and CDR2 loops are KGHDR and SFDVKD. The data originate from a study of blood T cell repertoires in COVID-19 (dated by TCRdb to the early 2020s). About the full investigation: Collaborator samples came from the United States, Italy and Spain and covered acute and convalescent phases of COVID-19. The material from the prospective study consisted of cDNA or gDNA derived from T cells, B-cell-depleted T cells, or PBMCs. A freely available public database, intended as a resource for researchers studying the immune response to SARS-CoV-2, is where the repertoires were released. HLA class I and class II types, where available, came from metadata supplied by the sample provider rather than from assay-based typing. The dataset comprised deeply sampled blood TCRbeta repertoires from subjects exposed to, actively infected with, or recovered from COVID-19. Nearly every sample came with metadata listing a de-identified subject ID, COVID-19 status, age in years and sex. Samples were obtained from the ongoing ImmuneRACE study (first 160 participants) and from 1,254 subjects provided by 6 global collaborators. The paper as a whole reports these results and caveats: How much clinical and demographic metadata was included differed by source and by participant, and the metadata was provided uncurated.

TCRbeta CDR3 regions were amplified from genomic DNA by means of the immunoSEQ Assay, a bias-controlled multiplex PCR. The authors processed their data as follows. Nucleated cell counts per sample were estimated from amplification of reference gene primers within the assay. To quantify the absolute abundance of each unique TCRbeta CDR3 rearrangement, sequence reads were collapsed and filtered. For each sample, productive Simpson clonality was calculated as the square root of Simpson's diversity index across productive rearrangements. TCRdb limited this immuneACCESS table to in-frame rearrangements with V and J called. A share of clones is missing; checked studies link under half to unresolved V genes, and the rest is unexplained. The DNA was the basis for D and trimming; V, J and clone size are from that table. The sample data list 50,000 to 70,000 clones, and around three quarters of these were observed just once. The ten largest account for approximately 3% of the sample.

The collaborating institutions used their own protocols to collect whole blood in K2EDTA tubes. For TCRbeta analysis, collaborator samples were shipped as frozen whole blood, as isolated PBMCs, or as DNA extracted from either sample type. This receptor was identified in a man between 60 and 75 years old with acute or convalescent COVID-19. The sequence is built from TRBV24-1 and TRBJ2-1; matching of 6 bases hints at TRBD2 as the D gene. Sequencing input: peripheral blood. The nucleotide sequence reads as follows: TGTGCCACCAGTAGAGAATGGGGAGGCAATGAGCAGTTCTTC. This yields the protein CATSREWGGNEQFF.